This T cell receptor beta chain was observed in a study of blood T cell repertoires in COVID-19. Study-level background: Nucleic acid was either cDNA or gDNA, and it came from T cells, B-cell-depleted T cells, or PBMCs.

The CDR3 has 15 residues. Trimming shortened V by 5 bases and J by 4 bases, and 15 bases separated the two germline ends. Per germline, CDR1 SGHNT and CDR2 YENEEA. As processed by the authors: Reference gene primer amplification yielded estimated nucleated cell counts. Measured with immunoSEQ multiplex PCR; TCRdb has only the in-frame clones, and not every one. V and J calls and clone size are copied from that table; D and trimming were computed from the DNA. The sample has nearly 40,000 clones, 70% to 90% seen once. This clonotype was obtained from a man in his forties or fifties in a cohort sampled during active COVID-19. The rearrangement uses TRBV11-3 and TRBJ2-1; a possible D gene is TRBD1 (6 bases). The sample comprised peripheral blood. CDR3 region: CASSQGGQGYNEQFF. CDR3 DNA sequence: TGTGCCAGCAGCCAAGGGGGACAAGGTTACAATGAGCAGTTCTTC. Together with reference TRBV11-3 and TRBJ2-1, the CDR3 gives the full variable domain: EAGVVQSPRYKIIEKKQPVAFWCNPISGHNTLYWYLQNLGQGPELLIRYENEEAVDDSQLPKDRFSAERLKGVDSTLKIQPAELGDSAVYLCASSQGGQGYNEQFFGPGTRLTVL.